These 10 T cell receptor beta chains came from one sample sequenced in a study of blood T cell repertoires in COVID-19 (dated by TCRdb to the early 2020s). Library method: the immunoSEQ multiplex PCR assay. TCRdb carries this immuneACCESS record with in-frame sequences only. Its versions omit some clonotypes, under half of them owing to an unresolved V gene in the studies checked, with the rest unexplained. Present in this sample are 90,000 to 120,000 clones, about 80% of which were seen just once. The ten largest clones take up approximately 3.3% of the sample. Sequenced: peripheral blood. The origin of the receptors is a woman older than 75 with active or convalescent COVID-19.

The chain carries TRBV18 and TRBJ1-2; D is unclear. V was shortened by 3 bases and J by 5 bases, with 16 bases between the two germline ends. The CDR3 spans 15 residues. The germline gives CDR1 KGHSH, CDR2 LQKENI. The chain's CDR3 is CASSPLTLEQYGYTF. CDR3 nucleotide sequence: TGTGCCAGCTCACCTCTGACACTTGAACAGTATGGCTACACCTTC.

The chain employs TRBV5-1 and TRBJ1-3; TRBD1 is a possible D gene (5 bases). In germline, CDR1 is SGHRS, CDR2 YFSETQ. V was shortened by 1 base and J by 0 bases, with 11 bases between the two germline ends. There are 16 residues in the CDR3. DNA of the CDR3: TGCGCCAGCAGCTTGCAGGGTTCGAGCTCTGGAAACACCATATATTTT. Residues: CASSLQGSSSGNTIYF.

The V call is TRBV4-1, the J call TRBJ1-6; D may be TRBD1 (6 bases). This CDR3 comprises 15 residues. V dropped 1 base and J dropped 10 bases, with 14 bases sitting between them. CDR1 and CDR2 from the germline V gene are MGHRA and YSYEKL. The CDR3 spells CASSQAGQLISPLHF. The DNA of the CDR3 is TGCGCCAGCAGCCAAGCTGGACAGCTCATCTCACCCCTCCACTTT.

This chain joins TRBV6-1 and TRBJ1-6, with D perhaps matching TRBD1 (6 bases). V dropped 2 bases and J dropped 7 bases, with 18 bases sitting between them. This CDR3 is 17 amino acids long. Germline CDR1 MNHNS, CDR2 SASEGT. This CDR3 reads CASSEFPSDGTNSPLHF. The CDR3 region has the DNA TGTGCCAGCAGTGAATTTCCCTCAGACGGGACAAATTCACCCCTCCACTTT.

V gene TRBV28 combines with J gene TRBJ2-1, with 8 bases that match TRBD2. The CDR3 has 18 amino acids. Germline assignment: CDR1 MDHEN and CDR2 SYDVKM. After removal of 7 bases from V and 0 bases from J, the junction contained 14 bases not matched to a gene. Written as DNA, the CDR3 is TGTGCCAGCACCATGCCTCCGGGACTAGACTACTCCTACAATGAGCAGTTCTTC. Amino acid sequence: CASTMPPGLDYSYNEQFF.

Turning to this clone: Distinct nucleotide sequences in the sample also encode this CDR3. The CDR3 nucleotides are TGTGCCAGTAGTCCCTGGGGGGGAAACACTGAAGCTTTCTTT. Translated: CASSPWGGNTEAFF. This chain joins TRBV19 and TRBJ1-1; a weak D match, TRBD1 (5 bases). V lost 5 bases and J lost 2, with 12 bases in between. The CDR3 is 14 residues long. Germline V gives CDR1 LNHDA, CDR2 SQIVND (reference sequence).

V usage is TRBV9 and J usage is TRBJ1-3; possible D gene TRBD1, 5 bases. The V gene lost 3 bases and the J gene lost 0 bases, with 7 bases spanning the gap. From germline, CDR1 is SGDLS and CDR2 YYNGEE. The CDR3 is 14 amino acids. The CDR3 loop is CASSATVSGNTIYF. The CDR3 DNA reads TGTGCCAGCAGCGCGACAGTCTCTGGAAACACCATATATTTT.

This chain connects TRBV5-8 to TRBJ1-5; D perhaps matches TRBD1 (6 bases). The V and J ends lost 5 bases and 4 bases respectively, with 13 bases between them. There are 14 residues in the CDR3. CDR1 SGHTS and CDR2 YDEGEE come from the germline V gene. CDR3 DNA sequence: TGTGCCAGCAGAGAAGCTAGGGGGAATCAGCCCCAGCATTTT. Translated: CASREARGNQPQHF. Combining the CDR3 with reference TRBV5-8 and TRBJ1-5 gives the whole variable domain EAGVTQSPTHLIKTRGQQATLRCSPISGHTSVYWYQQALGLGLQFLLWYDEGEERNRGNFPPRFSGRQFPNYSSELNVNALELEDSALYLCASREARGNQPQHFGDGTRLSIL.

The rearrangement links TRBV30 to TRBJ1-5; a possible D gene is TRBD1 (6 bases). Germline CDR1 GTSNPN, CDR2 SVGIG (reference sequence). V was pared by 3 bases and J by 2 bases, with 17 bases between. The CDR3 totals 16 residues. CDR3 sequence: CAWSVQGFGGNQPQHF. CDR3 nucleotides: TGTGCCTGGAGCGTGCAGGGGTTTGGCGGCAATCAGCCCCAGCATTTT.

The chain recombines TRBV30 with TRBJ1-1; perhaps TRBD1 as D (5 bases). The CDR3 has 13 residues. Germline values: CDR1 GTSNPN, CDR2 SVGIG (reference sequence). Trimming left V 4 bases short and J 1 base short, with 10 bases between. The CDR3 DNA is TGTGCCTGGAATAGGGGCCAGAACACTGAAGCTTTCTTT. Its translation: CAWNRGQNTEAFF.